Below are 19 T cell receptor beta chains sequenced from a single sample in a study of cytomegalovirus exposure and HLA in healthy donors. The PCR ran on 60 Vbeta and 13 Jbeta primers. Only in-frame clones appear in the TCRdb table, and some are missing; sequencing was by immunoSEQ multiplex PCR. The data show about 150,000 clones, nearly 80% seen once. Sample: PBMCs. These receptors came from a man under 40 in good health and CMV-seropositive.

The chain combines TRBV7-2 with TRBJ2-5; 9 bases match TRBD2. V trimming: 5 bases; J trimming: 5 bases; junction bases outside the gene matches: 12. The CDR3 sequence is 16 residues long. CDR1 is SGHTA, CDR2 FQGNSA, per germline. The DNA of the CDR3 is TGTGCCAGCAGCCCTCTGGCGGGAGGGCCTTGGGAGACCCAGTACTTC. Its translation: CASSPLAGGPWETQYF.

The CDR3 region is CASSLRDPYEQYF. CDR3 DNA: TGTGCCAGCAGTTTGCGGGACCCCTACGAGCAGTACTTC. V and J are TRBV28 and TRBJ2-7; maybe TRBD2 (6 bases). CDR1 is MDHEN and CDR2 is SYDVKM in the germline V gene. The CDR3 spans 13 residues. V lost 3 bases and J 2 bases, leaving 8 bases between the germline ends.

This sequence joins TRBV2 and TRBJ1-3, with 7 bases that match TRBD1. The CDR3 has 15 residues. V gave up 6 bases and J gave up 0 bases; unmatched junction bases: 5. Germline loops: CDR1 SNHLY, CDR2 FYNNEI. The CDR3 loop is CASRPTGSSGNTIYF. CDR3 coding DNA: TGTGCCAGCAGACCGACAGGGAGCTCTGGAAACACCATATATTTT.

CDR3 region: CASSTSTGNTIYF. CDR3 DNA: TGTGCCAGCAGTACGTCTACTGGAAACACCATATATTTT. The genes are TRBV6-1 and TRBJ1-3; D gene uncertain. The CDR3 contains 13 residues. Germline V gene sequence: CDR1 MNHNS, CDR2 SASEGT. Trimming took off 5 bases at V and 2 bases at J, with 7 bases between the two ends.

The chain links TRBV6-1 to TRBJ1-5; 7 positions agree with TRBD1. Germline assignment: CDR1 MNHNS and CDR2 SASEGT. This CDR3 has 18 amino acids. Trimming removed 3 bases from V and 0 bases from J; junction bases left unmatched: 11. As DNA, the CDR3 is TGTGCCAGCAGTGAGGACCCCGGGACAGACTATAGCAATCAGCCCCAGCATTTT. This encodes CASSEDPGTDYSNQPQHF.

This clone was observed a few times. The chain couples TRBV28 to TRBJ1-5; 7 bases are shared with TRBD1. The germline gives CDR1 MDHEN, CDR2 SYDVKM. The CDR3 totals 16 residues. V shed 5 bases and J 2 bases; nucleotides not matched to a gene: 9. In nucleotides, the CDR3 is TGTGCCAGCAGTCCAGCCCGGACAGGTGGCAATCAGCCCCAGCATTTT. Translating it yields CASSPARTGGNQPQHF.

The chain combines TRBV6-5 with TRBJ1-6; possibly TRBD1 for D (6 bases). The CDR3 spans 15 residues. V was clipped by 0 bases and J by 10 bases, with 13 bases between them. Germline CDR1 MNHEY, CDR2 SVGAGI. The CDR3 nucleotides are TGTGCCAGCAGTTACTCACGACAGGTGGCCTCACCCCTCCACTTT. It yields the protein CASSYSRQVASPLHF.

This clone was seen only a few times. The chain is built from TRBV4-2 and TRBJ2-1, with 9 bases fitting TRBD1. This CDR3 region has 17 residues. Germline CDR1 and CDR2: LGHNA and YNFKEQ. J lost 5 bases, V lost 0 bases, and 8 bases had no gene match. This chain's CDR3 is CASSQEGPGQGHNEQFF. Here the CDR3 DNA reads TGTGCCAGCAGCCAAGAGGGACCGGGACAGGGCCACAATGAGCAGTTCTTC.

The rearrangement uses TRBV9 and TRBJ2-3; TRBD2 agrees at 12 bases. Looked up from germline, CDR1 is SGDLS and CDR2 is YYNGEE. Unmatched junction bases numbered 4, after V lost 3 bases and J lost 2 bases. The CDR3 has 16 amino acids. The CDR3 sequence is CASSERLAGDTDTQYF. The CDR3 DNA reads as TGTGCCAGCAGCGAAAGACTAGCGGGAGACACAGATACGCAGTATTTT.

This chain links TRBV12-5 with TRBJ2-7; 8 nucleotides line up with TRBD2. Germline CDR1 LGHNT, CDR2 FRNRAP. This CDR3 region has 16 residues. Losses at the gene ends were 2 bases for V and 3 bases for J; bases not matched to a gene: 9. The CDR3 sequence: CASGLRSEREYYEQYF. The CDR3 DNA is TGTGCTAGTGGTTTGCGATCGGAGCGGGAGTACTACGAGCAGTACTTC.

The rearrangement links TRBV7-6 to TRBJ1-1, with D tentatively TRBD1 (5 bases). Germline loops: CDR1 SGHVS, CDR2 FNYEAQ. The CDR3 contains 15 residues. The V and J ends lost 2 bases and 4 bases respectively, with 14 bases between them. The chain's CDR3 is CASSLSRTGGTEAFF. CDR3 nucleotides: TGTGCCAGCAGCTTATCCAGGACGGGGGGCACTGAAGCTTTCTTT.

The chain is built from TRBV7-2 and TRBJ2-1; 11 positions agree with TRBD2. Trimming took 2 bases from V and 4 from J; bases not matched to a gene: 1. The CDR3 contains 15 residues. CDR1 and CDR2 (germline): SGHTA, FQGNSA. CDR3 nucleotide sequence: TGTGCCAGCAGCTTAACTAGCGGGGGTTACAATGAGCAGTTCTTC. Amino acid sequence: CASSLTSGGYNEQFF.

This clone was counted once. CDR3 in DNA: TGTGCCAGCAGTCGCACAACTAGCGGGATACAGTATTTT. It specifies CASSRTTSGIQYF. The rearrangement uses TRBV28 and TRBJ2-3; TRBD2 aligns across 10 bases. Losses at the gene ends were 5 bases for V and 12 bases for J; bases not matched to a gene: 8. The germline V gene encodes CDR1 MDHEN and CDR2 SYDVKM. This CDR3 comprises 13 residues.

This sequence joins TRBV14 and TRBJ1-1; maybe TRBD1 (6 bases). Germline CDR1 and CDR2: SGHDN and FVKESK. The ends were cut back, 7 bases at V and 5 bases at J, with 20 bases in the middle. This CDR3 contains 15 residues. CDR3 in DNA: TGTGCCAGCACCCATAAGGCAGGGGAGAGGACTGAAGCTTTCTTT. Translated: CASTHKAGERTEAFF.

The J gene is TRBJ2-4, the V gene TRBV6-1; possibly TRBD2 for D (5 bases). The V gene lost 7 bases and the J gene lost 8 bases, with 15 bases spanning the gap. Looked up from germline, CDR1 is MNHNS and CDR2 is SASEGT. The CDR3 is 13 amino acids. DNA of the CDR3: TGTGCCAGCAACGAGGGCAGGTTGTACATTCAGTACTTC. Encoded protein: CASNEGRLYIQYF.

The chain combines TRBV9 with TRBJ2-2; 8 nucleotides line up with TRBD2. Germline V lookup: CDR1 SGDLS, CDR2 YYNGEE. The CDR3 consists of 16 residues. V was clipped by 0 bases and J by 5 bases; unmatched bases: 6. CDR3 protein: CASSVALGLGTGELFF. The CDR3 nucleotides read TGTGCCAGCAGCGTAGCATTGGGACTAGGTACCGGGGAGCTGTTTTTT. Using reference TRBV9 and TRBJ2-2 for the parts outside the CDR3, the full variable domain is DSGVTQTPKHLITATGQRVTLRCSPRSGDLSVYWYQQSLDQGLQFLIQYYNGEERAKGNILERFSAQQFPDLHSELNLSSLELGDSALYFCASSVALGLGTGELFFGEGSRLTVL.

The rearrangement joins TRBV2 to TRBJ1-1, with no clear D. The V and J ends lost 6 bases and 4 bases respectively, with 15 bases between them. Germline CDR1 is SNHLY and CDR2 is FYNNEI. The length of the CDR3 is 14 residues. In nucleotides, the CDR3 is TGTGCCAGCAGAGCCGGTACGGGTCGCACTGAAGCTTTCTTT. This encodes CASRAGTGRTEAFF.

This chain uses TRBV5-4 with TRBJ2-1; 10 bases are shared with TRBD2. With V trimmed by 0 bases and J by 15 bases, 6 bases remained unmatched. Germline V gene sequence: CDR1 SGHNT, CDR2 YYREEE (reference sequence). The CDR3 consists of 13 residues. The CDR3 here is CASSLALAGERFF. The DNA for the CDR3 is TGTGCCAGCAGCTTGGCCCTAGCGGGAGAACGGTTCTTC.

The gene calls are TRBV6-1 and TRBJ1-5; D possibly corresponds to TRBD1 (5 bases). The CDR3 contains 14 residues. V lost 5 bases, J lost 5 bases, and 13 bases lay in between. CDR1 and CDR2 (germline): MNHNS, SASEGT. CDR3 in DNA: TGTGCCAGCAGTCCTCAGGGATTTGATCAGCCCCAGCATTTT. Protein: CASSPQGFDQPQHF.